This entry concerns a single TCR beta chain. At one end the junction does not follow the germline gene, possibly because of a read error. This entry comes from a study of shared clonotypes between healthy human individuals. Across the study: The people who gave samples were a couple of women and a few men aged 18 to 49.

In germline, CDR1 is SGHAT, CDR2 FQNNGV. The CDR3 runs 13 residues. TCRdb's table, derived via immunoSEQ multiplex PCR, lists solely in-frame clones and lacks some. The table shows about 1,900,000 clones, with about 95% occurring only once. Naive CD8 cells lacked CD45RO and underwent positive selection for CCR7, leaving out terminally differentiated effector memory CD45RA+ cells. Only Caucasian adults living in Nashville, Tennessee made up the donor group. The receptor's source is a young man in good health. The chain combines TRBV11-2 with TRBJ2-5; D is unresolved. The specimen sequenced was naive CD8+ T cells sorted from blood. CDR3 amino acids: CASSLASQGTQYF. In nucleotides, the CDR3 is TGTGCCAGCAGCTTAGCCAGCCAAGGGACCCAGTACTTC.